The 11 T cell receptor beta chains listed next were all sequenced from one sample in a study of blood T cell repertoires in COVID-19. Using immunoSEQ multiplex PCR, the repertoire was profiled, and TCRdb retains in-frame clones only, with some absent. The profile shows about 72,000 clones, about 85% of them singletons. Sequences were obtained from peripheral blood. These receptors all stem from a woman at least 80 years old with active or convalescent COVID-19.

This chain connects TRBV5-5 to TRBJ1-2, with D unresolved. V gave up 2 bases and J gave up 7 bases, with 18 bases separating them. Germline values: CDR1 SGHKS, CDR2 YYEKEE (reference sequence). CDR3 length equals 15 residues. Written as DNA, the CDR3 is TGTGCCAGCAGCTTCGAACCGGGAAGAGGTTTTGGCTACACCTTC. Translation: CASSFEPGRGFGYTF.

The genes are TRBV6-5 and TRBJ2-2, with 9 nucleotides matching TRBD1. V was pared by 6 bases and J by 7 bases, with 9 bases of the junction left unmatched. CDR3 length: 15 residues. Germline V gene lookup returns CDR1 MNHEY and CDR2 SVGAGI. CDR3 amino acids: CASSRRNRGRGELFF. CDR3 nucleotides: TGTGCCAGCAGCCGCCGAAACAGGGGGCGCGGGGAGCTGTTTTTT.

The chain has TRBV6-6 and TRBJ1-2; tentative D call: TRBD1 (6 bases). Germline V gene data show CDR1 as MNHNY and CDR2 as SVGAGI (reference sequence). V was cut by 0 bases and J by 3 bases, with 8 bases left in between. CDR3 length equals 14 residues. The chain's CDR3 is CASSYSNRDYGYTF. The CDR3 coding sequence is TGTGCCAGCAGTTACTCGAACAGGGACTATGGCTACACCTTC.

DNA for the CDR3: TGTGCCAGCAGCTTGGATCTCCCGGGACTAGCTTCCTACAATGAGCAGTTCTTC. It translates to CASSLDLPGLASYNEQFF. The V call is TRBV5-4, the J call TRBJ2-1; 9 bases are shared with TRBD2. Germline V gene data show CDR1 as SGHNT and CDR2 as YYREEE (reference sequence). The CDR3 contains 18 residues. J gave up 1 base and V 0 bases, and 8 bases lay outside the gene matches.

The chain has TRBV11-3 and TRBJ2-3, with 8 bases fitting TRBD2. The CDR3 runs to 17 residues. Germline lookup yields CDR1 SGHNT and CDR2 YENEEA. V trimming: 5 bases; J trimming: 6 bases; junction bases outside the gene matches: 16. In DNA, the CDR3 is TGTGCCAGCAGCCCGCCCGGACTAGCCGGAGGGTCGGATACGCAGTATTTT. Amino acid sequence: CASSPPGLAGGSDTQYF.

CDR3 loop: CASSLKRGDTDTQYF. The CDR3 region has the DNA TGTGCCAGCAGCTTAAAGCGGGGGGACACAGATACGCAGTATTTT. The rearrangement uses TRBV5-4 and TRBJ2-3; 9 nucleotides match TRBD2. CDR1 is SGHNT, CDR2 YYREEE, per germline (reference sequence). The CDR3 has 15 residues. Trimming took 2 bases from V and 2 from J; bases not matched to a gene: 3.

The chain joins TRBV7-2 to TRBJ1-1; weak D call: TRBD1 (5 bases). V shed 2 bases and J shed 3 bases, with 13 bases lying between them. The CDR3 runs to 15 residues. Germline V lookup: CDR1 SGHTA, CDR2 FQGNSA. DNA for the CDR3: TGTGCCAGCAGCTTACGCCGGGGGGGATACACTGAAGCTTTCTTT. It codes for CASSLRRGGYTEAFF.

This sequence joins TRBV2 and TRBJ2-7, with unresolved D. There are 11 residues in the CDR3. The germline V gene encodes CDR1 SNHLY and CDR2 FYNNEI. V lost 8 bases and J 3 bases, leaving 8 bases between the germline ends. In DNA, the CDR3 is TGTGCCAGCGCAAGAGACTACGAGCAGTACTTC. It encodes CASARDYEQYF. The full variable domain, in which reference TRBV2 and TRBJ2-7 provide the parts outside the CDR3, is EPEVTQTPSHQVTQMGQEVILRCVPISNHLYFYWYRQILGQKVEFLVSFYNNEISEKSEIFDDQFSVERPDGSNFTLKIRSTKLEDSAMYFCASARDYEQYFGPGTRLTVT.

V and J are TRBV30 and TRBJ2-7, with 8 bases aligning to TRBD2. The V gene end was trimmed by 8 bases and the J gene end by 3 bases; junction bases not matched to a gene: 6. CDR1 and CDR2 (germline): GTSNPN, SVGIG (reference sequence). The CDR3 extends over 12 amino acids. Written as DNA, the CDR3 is TGTGCCGGACGGGAGGGGAACTACGAGCAGTACTTC. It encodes CAGREGNYEQYF.

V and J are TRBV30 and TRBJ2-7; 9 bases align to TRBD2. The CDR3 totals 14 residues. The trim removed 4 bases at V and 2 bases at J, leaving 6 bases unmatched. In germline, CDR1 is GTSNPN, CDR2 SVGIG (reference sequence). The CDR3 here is CAWMKVAGAYEQYF. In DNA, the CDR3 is TGTGCCTGGATGAAGGTAGCGGGGGCCTACGAGCAGTACTTC.

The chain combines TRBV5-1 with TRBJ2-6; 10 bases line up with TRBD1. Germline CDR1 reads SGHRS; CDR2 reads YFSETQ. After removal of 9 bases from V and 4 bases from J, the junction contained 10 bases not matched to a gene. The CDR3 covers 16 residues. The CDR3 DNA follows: TGCGCCACCCGAAGGGGACAGGGGACAGGGGCCAACGTCCTGACTTTC. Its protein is CATRRGQGTGANVLTF.